These 9 T cell receptor beta chains share one sample of origin, sequenced in a study of T cells in lung cancer brain metastases. Clones were read by immunoSEQ multiplex PCR, and TCRdb kept only the in-frame ones, dropping some. Among 1,500 to 2,000 clones listed, around 89% were seen once. Sequencing was carried out using tumor tissue from a brain metastasis. The receptors were gathered from a man in his sixties with non-small cell lung cancer that had spread to the brain.

The chain carries TRBV10-3 and TRBJ1-2, with a possible D match to TRBD1 (5 bases). Trimming took 0 bases from V and 4 from J, leaving 9 bases between them. This CDR3 spans 14 amino acids. Germline lookup yields CDR1 ENHRY and CDR2 SYGVKD. This CDR3 reads CAISESRGGYGYTF. The CDR3 bases are TGTGCCATCAGTGAGTCGAGGGGAGGCTATGGCTACACCTTC.

This clone was observed a single time. V is TRBV5-1 and J is TRBJ1-1; D unclear. CDR1 and CDR2 (germline): SGHRS, YFSETQ. The V end lost 4 bases, the J end lost 10 bases, and 17 bases lay between the germline ends. CDR3 size: 13 residues. CDR3 sequence: CASSVGLQLGAFF. CDR3 bases: TGCGCCAGCAGCGTGGGCCTCCAACTGGGAGCTTTCTTT.

The V gene is TRBV5-3, the J gene TRBJ1-2; D not resolved. TRBV5-3 is annotated as an ORF whose role is uncertain. The CDR3 is 14 amino acids. The CDR3 sequence is CAHVRETLFHGYTF. In DNA form, the CDR3 reads TGTGCACATGTCCGCGAAACCCTGTTCCATGGCTACACCTTC.

The chain couples TRBV18 to TRBJ1-2; possible D gene TRBD1, 5 bases. Germline V gene data show CDR1 as KGHSH and CDR2 as LQKENI. The CDR3 has 15 residues. The V end lost 3 bases, the J end lost 5 bases, and 16 bases lay between the germline ends. CDR3 in amino acids: CASSPSWEGRYGYTF. For the CDR3, the DNA is TGTGCCAGCTCACCTAGTTGGGAGGGACGGTATGGCTACACCTTC. Combining the CDR3 with reference TRBV18 and TRBJ1-2 gives the whole variable domain NAGVMQNPRHLVRRRGQEARLRCSPMKGHSHVYWYRQLPEEGLKFMVYLQKENIIDESGMPKERFSAEFPKEGPSILRIQQVVRGDSAAYFCASSPSWEGRYGYTFGSGTRLTVV.

V gene TRBV7-6 combines with J gene TRBJ2-3; D perhaps matches TRBD1 (5 bases). The CDR3 spans 18 residues. The ends were cut back, 1 base at V and 2 bases at J, with 19 bases in the middle. The V gene's germline CDR1 is SGHVS and CDR2 FNYEAQ. The CDR3, as DNA: TGTGCCAGCAGCTTAGAGGCTCAGGGTCGCTTTTTCACAGATACGCAGTATTTT. Its translation: CASSLEAQGRFFTDTQYF. The full variable domain, with the rest looked up from reference TRBV7-6 and TRBJ2-3, is GAGVSQSPRYKVTKRGQDVALRCDPISGHVSLYWYRQALGQGPEFLTYFNYEAQQDKSGLPNDRFSAERPEGSISTLTIQRTEQRDSAMYRCASSLEAQGRFFTDTQYFGPGTRLTVL.

The chain uses TRBV5-1 and TRBJ1-3; 9 bases are shared with TRBD1. Germline trimming cut 3 bases from V and 4 bases from J; bases unmatched to any gene: 5. Germline lookup yields CDR1 SGHRS and CDR2 YFSETQ. The CDR3 covers 15 residues. The CDR3 here is CASSSGGTGGNTIYF. In nucleotides, the CDR3 is TGCGCCAGCAGCTCGGGCGGGACAGGGGGAAACACCATATATTTT.

Only one count was recorded for this clone. The chain combines TRBV7-6 with TRBJ2-5; 10 bases fit TRBD2. The CDR3 sequence is 16 residues long. Germline V gene sequence: CDR1 SGHVS, CDR2 FNYEAQ. J was trimmed by 4 bases and V by 3 bases; bases with no gene match: 8. The CDR3 is CASSFRIAGGGETQYF. CDR3 DNA sequence: TGTGCCAGCAGCTTCCGGATAGCGGGGGGAGGAGAGACCCAGTACTTC.

The sample holds one count of this clone. The CDR3 DNA is TGTGCCAGCAGCTCAAACAGGGTCGAGGCTTTCTTT. This gives the protein CASSSNRVEAFF. The V call is TRBV5-6, the J call TRBJ1-1; D may be TRBD1 (6 bases). V was clipped by 3 bases and J by 11 bases, with 14 bases between them. The CDR3 spans 12 residues. Germline lookup yields CDR1 SGHDT and CDR2 YYEEEE.

The V call is TRBV9, the J call TRBJ2-2; D is uncertain. Between the trimmed V and J ends, which lost 0 bases and 1 base, there was a span of 7 bases. Germline CDR1 reads SGDLS; CDR2 reads YYNGEE. This CDR3 is 15 amino acids long. CDR3 coding DNA: TGTGCCAGCAGCGTAGGGACGGTGAACACCGGGGAGCTGTTTTTT. It translates to CASSVGTVNTGELFF.